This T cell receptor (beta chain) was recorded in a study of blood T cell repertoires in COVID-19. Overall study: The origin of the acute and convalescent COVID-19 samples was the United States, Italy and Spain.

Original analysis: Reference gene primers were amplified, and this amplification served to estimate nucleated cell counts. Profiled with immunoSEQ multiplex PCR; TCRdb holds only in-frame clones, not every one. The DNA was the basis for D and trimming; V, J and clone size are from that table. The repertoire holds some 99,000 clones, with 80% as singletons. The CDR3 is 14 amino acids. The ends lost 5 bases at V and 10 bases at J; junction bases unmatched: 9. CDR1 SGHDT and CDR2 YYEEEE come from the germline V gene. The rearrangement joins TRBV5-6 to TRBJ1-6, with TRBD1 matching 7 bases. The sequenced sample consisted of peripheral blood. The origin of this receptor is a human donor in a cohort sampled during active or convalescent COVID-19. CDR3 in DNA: TGTGCCAGCAGAAGACAGGGAGGAAACTCACCCCTCCACTTT. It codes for CASRRQGGNSPLHF.